Listed below are T cell receptor beta chains from one sample, sequenced in a study of somatic mutations in cytotoxic T cells in rheumatoid arthritis. Generated by immunoSEQ multiplex PCR, the TCRdb table keeps only in-frame clones and is missing some. This sample yields about 14,000 clones, of which 78% are seen a single time; 7.4% belongs to the top ten. Sample: CD8+ T cells sorted from blood. These receptors originate from an adult with rheumatoid arthritis. Each CDR3 is given with its conserved first and last residue. Each record gives: V gene, J gene, CDR3 protein.

TRBV10-3,TRBJ2-7,CAISDGSYEQYF
TRBV7-2,TRBJ1-3,CASSLAPYARRHSGNTIYF
TRBV7-8,TRBJ2-5,CASSQTSGSYQETQYF
TRBV28,TRBJ1-3,CASSRILHSGNTIYF
TRBV7-9,TRBJ2-1,CASRGAGASQFF
TRBV6-1,TRBJ1-5,CASRTGTGGNQPQHF
TRBV20-1,TRBJ2-3,CSAPLVDTQYF
TRBV4-1,TRBJ2-1,CASSLLTSYNEQFF
TRBV2,TRBJ2-3,CASSATSGAVDTQYF
TRBV7-9,TRBJ1-1,CASTRGGGPDEAFF
TRBV7-9,TRBJ2-3,CASRGDTDTQYF
TRBV9,TRBJ2-1,CASSYGLEQFF
TRBV4-1,TRBJ2-5,CASSQEGSGKETQYF
TRBV6-5,TRBJ2-2,CASGQGNTGELFF
TRBV13,TRBJ1-1,CASSLGTGGLTEAFF
TRBV6-5,TRBJ1-1,CASSYGQNTEAFF
TRBV9,TRBJ2-1,CASSVFGGKNEQFF
TRBV11-2,TRBJ2-1,CASSLRGTAISNEQFF
TRBV7-9,TRBJ2-7,CASSLQDTEQYF
TRBV9,TRBJ2-1,CASSIGGRPADEQFF
TRBV28,TRBJ2-2,CASSFLPGGGELFF